Listed here are 10 T cell receptor beta chains from one sample, sequenced in a study of control samples from healthy donors and cancer patients. Produced via immunoSEQ multiplex PCR; TCRdb's table is partial and in-frame only. The table includes under 65,000 clones, about 91% detected once. The sequenced material came from PBMCs. The source of these receptors is a young man with colorectal cancer.

As for this clone: The same CDR3 also results from other DNA sequences found in this sample. V is TRBV30 and J is TRBJ1-2, with D perhaps matching TRBD1 (6 bases). CDR3 length equals 14 residues. Germline V gene lookup returns CDR1 GTSNPN and CDR2 SVGIG (reference sequence). Trimming shortened V by 4 bases and J by 8 bases, and 20 bases separated the two germline ends. The CDR3 loop is CAWNRHGGAGGYTF. The CDR3 DNA is TGTGCCTGGAATCGACATGGGGGGGCGGGGGGCTACACCTTC.

The CDR3 nucleotides read TGTGCCAGCAGTGAAGCCGACGGAAGACTCAACTATGGCTACACCTTC. This encodes CASSEADGRLNYGYTF. This chain joins TRBV6-1 and TRBJ1-2; D call uncertain. Germline V gene sequence: CDR1 MNHNS, CDR2 SASEGT. With 0 bases removed from V and 2 bases from J, the gap between germline ends came to 13 bases. This CDR3 comprises 16 residues.

The DNA for the CDR3 is TGTGCCAGCAGCCGCGGGGGCACCGGGGAGCTGTTTTTT. Amino acids: CASSRGGTGELFF. This chain connects TRBV7-2 to TRBJ2-2; 7 bases map to TRBD2. The germline V gene encodes CDR1 SGHTA and CDR2 FQGNSA. The CDR3 is 13 residues long. V shed 5 bases and J 4 bases; nucleotides not matched to a gene: 1. The complete variable domain, with remaining parts taken from reference TRBV7-2 and TRBJ2-2, reads GAGVSQSPSNKVTEKGKDVELRCDPISGHTALYWYRQSLGQGLEFLIYFQGNSAPDKSGLPSDRFSAERTGGSVSTLTIQRTQQEDSAVYLCASSRGGTGELFFGEGSRLTVL.

The V gene is TRBV11-2, the J gene TRBJ2-1; D tentatively fits TRBD1 or TRBD2 (6 bases each). V lost 1 base to trimming and J lost 2 bases, with 15 bases between them. This CDR3 is 17 amino acids long. Germline assignment: CDR1 SGHAT and CDR2 FQNNGV. In nucleotides, the CDR3 is TGTGCCAGCAGCTTAGGGTCGGGGGCCCCCACCTACAATGAGCAGTTCTTC. It yields the protein CASSLGSGAPTYNEQFF.

V is TRBV6-4 and J is TRBJ1-2, with 10 bases aligning to TRBD1. V was clipped by 7 bases and J by 8 bases; unmatched bases: 7. Germline CDR1 and CDR2: MRHNA and SNTAGT. The CDR3 covers 13 residues. The CDR3, as DNA: TGTGCCAGCAACCCCGGGACAGGGGTAGGCTACACCTTC. Amino acids: CASNPGTGVGYTF.

V and J are TRBV29-1 and TRBJ1-3; maybe TRBD1 (5 bases). Per the germline V gene, CDR1 is SQVTM and CDR2 is ANQGSEA. This CDR3 is built from 14 residues. Trimming stripped 6 bases from V and 0 bases from J, with 12 bases between. The CDR3 coding sequence is TGCAGCGTGAGGGACCCGATCTCTGGAAACACCATATATTTT. It yields the protein CSVRDPISGNTIYF. Filled out from reference TRBV29-1 and TRBJ1-3, the complete variable domain reads SAVISQKPSRDICQRGTSLTIQCQVDSQVTMMFWYRQQPGQSLTLIATANQGSEATYESGFVIDKFPISRPNLTFSTLTVSNMSPEDSSIYLCSVRDPISGNTIYFGEGSWLTVV.

The gene calls are TRBV19 and TRBJ1-1; D perhaps matches TRBD1 (5 bases). V lost 1 base and J 5 bases, leaving 11 bases between the germline ends. CDR1 is LNHDA, CDR2 SQIVND, per germline (reference sequence). This CDR3 contains 14 residues. The CDR3 loop reads CASSIGAAGTEAFF. The CDR3 DNA reads TGTGCCAGTAGTATAGGGGCAGCAGGGACTGAAGCTTTCTTT.

This chain uses TRBV5-4 with TRBJ2-2; the D gene could be TRBD1 or TRBD2 (5 bases each). V was clipped by 5 bases and J by 13 bases, with 24 bases between them. The CDR3 totals 15 residues. The germline V gene has CDR1 SGHNT and CDR2 YYREEE (reference sequence). The CDR3 DNA reads as TGTGCCAGCAGTCATGCCCGGGACGGCCCTTCACGGCTGTTTTTT. It is translated as CASSHARDGPSRLFF.

The V gene is TRBV7-2, the J gene TRBJ2-3; D is perhaps TRBD2 (5 bases). V was cut by 5 bases and J by 2 bases, with 11 bases left in between. The CDR3 has 14 amino acids. The germline V gene encodes CDR1 SGHTA and CDR2 FQGNSA. The CDR3: CASSPRDFTDTQYF. CDR3 nucleotide sequence: TGTGCCAGCAGCCCCCGGGATTTCACAGATACGCAGTATTTT.

This rearrangement joins TRBV19 to TRBJ1-1; D not certain. CDR3 length equals 13 residues. Trimming removed 4 bases at V and 1 base at J, with 7 bases between. Germline V lookup: CDR1 LNHDA, CDR2 SQIVND (reference sequence). In DNA, the CDR3 is TGTGCCAGTAGTAACAGCCCGAACACTGAAGCTTTCTTT. The encoded protein is CASSNSPNTEAFF.